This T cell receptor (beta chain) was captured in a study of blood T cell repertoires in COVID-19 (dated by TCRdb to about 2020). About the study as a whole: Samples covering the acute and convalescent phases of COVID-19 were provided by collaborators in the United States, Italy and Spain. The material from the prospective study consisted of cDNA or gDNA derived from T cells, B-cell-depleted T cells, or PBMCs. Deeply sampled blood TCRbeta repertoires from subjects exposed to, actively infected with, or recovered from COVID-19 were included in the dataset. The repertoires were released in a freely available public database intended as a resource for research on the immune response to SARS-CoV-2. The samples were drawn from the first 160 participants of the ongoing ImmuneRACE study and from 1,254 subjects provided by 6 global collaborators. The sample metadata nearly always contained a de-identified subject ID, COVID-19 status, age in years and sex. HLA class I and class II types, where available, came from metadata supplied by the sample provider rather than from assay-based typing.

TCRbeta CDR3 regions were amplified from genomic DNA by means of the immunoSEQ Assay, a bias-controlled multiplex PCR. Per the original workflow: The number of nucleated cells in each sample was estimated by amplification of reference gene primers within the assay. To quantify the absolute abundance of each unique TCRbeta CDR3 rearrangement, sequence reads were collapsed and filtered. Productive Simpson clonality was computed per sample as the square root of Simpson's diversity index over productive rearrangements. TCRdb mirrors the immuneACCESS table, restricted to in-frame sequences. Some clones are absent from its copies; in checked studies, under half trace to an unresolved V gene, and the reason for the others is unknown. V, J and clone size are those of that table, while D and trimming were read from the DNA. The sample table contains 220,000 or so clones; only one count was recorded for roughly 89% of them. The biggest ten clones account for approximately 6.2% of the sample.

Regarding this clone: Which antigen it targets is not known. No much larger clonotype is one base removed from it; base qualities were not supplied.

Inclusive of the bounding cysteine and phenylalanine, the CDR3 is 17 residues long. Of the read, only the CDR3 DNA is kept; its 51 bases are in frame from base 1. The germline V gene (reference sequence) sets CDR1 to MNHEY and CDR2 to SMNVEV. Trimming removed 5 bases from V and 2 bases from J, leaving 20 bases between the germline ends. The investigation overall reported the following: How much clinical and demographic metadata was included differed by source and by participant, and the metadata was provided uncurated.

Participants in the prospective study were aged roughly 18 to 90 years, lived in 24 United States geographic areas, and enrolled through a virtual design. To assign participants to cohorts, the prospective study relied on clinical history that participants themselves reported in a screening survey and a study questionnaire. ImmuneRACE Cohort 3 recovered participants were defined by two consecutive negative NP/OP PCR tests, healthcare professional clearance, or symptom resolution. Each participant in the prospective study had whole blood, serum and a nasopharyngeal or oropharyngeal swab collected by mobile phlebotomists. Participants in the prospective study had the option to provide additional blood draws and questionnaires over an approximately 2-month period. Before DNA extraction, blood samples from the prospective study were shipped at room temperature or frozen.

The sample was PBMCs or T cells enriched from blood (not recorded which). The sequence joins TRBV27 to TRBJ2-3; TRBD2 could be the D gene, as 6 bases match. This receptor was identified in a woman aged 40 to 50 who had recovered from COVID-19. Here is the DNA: TGTGCCAGCAGTCCTCTCGGACTACGGACCTCCACAGATACGCAGTATTTT. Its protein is CASSPLGLRTSTDTQYF.